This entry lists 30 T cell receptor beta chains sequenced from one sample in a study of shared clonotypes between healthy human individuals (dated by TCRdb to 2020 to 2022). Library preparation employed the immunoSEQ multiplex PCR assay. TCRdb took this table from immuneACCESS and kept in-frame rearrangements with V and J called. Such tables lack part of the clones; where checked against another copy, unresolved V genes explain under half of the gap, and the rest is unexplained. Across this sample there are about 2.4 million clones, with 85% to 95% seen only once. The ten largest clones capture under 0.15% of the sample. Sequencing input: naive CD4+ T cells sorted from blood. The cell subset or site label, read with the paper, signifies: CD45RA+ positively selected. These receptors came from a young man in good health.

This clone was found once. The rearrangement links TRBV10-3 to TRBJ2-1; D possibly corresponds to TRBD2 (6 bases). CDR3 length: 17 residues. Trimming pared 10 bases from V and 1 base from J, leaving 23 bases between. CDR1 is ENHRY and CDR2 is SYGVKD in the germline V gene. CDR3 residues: CATSPRREIGSYNEQFF. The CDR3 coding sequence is TGTGCCACGTCCCCCCGCCGGGAGATAGGGTCCTACAATGAGCAGTTCTTC.

CDR3 nucleotides: TGTGCCAGCAGCGGCCAGGGATGGTATGACGAGCAGTACTTC. This gives the protein CASSGQGWYDEQYF. This chain links TRBV9 with TRBJ2-7, with D possibly being TRBD1 (5 bases). Germline V gives CDR1 SGDLS, CDR2 YYNGEE. V lost 3 bases to trimming and J lost 5 bases, with 15 bases between them. This CDR3 has 14 amino acids.

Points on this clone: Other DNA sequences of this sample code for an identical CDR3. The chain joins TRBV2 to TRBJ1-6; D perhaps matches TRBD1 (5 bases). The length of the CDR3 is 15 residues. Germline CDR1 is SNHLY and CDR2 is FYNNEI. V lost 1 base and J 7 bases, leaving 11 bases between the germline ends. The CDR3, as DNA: TGTGCCAGCAGTGAAGACCGGGGCGGGAATTCACCCCTCCACTTT. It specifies CASSEDRGGNSPLHF.

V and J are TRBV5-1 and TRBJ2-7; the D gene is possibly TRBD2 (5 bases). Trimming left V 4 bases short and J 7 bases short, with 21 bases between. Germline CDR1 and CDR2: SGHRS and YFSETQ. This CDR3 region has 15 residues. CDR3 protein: CASSPGGPPEQEQYF. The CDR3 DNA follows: TGCGCCAGCAGCCCCGGAGGACCCCCGGAACAGGAGCAGTACTTC. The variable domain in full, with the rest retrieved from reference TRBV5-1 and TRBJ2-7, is KAGVTQTPRYLIKTRGQQVTLSCSPISGHRSVSWYQQTPGQGLQFLFEYFSETQRNKGNFPGRFSGRQFSNSRSEMNVSTLELGDSALYLCASSPGGPPEQEQYFGPGTRLTVT.

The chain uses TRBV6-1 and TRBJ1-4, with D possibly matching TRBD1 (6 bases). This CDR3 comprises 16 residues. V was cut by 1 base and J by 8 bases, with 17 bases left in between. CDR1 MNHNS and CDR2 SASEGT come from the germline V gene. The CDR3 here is CASSEEGTGPREKLFF. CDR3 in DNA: TGTGCCAGCAGTGAAGAGGGCACAGGGCCGAGAGAAAAACTGTTTTTT.

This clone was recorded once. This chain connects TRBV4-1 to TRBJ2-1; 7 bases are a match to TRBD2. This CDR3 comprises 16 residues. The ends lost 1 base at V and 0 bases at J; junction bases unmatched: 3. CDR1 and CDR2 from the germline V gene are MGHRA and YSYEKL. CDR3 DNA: TGCGCCAGCAGCCAAGCCAGCGGGAACTCCTACAATGAGCAGTTCTTC. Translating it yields CASSQASGNSYNEQFF.

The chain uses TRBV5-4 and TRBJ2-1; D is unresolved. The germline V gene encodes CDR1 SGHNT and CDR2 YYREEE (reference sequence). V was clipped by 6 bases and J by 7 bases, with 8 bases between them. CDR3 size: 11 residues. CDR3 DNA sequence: TGTGCCAGCACCCGTGGGAATGAGCAGTTCTTC. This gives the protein CASTRGNEQFF. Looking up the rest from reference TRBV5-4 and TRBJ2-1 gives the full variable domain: ETGVTQSPTHLIKTRGQQVTLRCSSQSGHNTVSWYQQALGQGPQFIFQYYREEENGRGNFPPRFSGLQFPNYSSELNVNALELDDSALYLCASTRGNEQFFGPGTRLTVL.

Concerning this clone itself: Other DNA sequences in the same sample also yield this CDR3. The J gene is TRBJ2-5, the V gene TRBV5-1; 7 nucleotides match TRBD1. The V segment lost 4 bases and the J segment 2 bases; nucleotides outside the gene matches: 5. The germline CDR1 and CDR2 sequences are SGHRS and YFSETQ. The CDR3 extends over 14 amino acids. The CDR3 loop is CASSPPGQQETQYF. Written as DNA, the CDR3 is TGCGCCAGCAGCCCGCCGGGACAGCAAGAGACCCAGTACTTC.

DNA of the CDR3: TGCGCCAGCACCCAACTAGCGGGAGGTGGCAATGAGCAGTTCTTC. Its protein product is CASTQLAGGGNEQFF. This sequence joins TRBV10-2 and TRBJ2-1; 12 nucleotides align to TRBD2. The CDR3 runs 15 residues. V trimming: 7 bases; J trimming: 6 bases; junction bases outside the gene matches: 7. The germline V gene has CDR1 WSHSY and CDR2 SAAADI.

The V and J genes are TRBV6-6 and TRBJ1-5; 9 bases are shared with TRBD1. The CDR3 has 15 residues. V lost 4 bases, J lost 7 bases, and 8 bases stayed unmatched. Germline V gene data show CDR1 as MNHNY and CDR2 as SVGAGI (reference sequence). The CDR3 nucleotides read TGTGCCAGCAGTTCTCCGGGACAGGGTGGACAGCCCCAGCATTTT. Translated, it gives CASSSPGQGGQPQHF.

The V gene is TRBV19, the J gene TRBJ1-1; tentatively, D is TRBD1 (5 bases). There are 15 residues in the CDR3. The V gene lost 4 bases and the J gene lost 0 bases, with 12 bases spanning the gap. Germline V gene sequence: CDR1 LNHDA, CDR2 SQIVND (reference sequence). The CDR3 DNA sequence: TGTGCCAGTAGTACCGGGGCGGGGGTGAACACTGAAGCTTTCTTT. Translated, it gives CASSTGAGVNTEAFF.

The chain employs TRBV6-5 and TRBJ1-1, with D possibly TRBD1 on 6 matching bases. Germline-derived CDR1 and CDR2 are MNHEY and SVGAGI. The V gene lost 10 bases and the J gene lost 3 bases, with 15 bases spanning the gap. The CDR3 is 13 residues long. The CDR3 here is CATNRASDTEAFF. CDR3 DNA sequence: TGTGCCACTAACAGGGCTTCGGACACTGAAGCTTTCTTT.

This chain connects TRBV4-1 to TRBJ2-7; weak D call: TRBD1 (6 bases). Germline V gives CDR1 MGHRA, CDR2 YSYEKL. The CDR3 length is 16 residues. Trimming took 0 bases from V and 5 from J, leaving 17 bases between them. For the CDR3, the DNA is TGCGCCAGCAGCCAAGAAGAACAGGGCATGGTCCACGAGCAGTACTTC. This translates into CASSQEEQGMVHEQYF.

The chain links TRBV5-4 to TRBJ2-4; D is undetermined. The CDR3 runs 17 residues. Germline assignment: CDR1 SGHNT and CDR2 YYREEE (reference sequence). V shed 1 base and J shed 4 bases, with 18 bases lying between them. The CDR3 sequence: CASSLWVGPRDKNIQYF. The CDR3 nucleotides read TGTGCCAGCAGCTTGTGGGTAGGCCCGCGCGATAAAAACATTCAGTACTTC.

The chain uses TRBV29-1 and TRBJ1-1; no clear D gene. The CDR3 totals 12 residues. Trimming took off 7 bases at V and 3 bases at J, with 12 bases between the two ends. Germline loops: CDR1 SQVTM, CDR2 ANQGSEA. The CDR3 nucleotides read TGCAGCGCGCATAAGGCGGACACTGAAGCTTTCTTT. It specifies CSAHKADTEAFF.

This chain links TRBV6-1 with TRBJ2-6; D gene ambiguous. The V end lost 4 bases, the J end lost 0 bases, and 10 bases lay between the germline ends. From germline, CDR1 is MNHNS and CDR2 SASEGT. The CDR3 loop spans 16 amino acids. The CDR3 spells CASSGGVGSGANVLTF. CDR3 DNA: TGTGCCAGCAGTGGTGGGGTTGGCTCTGGGGCCAACGTCCTGACTTTC.

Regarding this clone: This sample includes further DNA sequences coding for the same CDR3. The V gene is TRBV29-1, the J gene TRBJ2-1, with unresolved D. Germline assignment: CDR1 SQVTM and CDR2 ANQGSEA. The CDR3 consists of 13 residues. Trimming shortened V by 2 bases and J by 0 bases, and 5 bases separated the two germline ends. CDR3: CSVETGSYNEQFF. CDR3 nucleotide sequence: TGCAGCGTTGAAACGGGCTCCTACAATGAGCAGTTCTTC.

In nucleotides, the CDR3 is TGCGCCAGCGGCGGGGGGCCCACAGATACGCAGTATTTT. It yields the protein CASGGGPTDTQYF. V is TRBV10-1 and J is TRBJ2-3; TRBD2 matches 8 bases. This CDR3 is built from 13 residues. The germline gives CDR1 WNHNN, CDR2 SYGVQD (reference sequence). V shed 8 bases and J 2 bases; nucleotides not matched to a gene: 3.

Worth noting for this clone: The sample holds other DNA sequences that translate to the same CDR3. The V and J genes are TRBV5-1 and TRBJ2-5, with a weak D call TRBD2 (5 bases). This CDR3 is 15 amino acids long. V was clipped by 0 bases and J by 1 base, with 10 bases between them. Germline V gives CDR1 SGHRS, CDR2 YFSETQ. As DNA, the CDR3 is TGCGCCAGCAGCTTGGCCGAGGGTCCCCAAGAGACCCAGTACTTC. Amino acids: CASSLAEGPQETQYF.

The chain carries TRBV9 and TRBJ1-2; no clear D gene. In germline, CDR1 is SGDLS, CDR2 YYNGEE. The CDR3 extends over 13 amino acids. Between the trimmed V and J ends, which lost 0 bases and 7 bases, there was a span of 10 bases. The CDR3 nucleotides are TGTGCCAGCAGCGTAGAAGGACTGAGTGGCTACACCTTC. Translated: CASSVEGLSGYTF.

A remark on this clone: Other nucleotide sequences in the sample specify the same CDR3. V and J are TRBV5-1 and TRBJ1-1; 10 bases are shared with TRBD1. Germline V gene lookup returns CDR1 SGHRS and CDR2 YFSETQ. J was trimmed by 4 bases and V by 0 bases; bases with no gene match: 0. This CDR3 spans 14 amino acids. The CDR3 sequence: CASSLGTGGTEAFF. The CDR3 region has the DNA TGCGCCAGCAGCTTGGGGACAGGGGGCACTGAAGCTTTCTTT.

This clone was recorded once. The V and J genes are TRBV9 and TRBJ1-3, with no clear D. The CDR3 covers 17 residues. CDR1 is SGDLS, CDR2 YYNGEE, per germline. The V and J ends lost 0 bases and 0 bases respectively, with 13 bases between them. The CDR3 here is CASSVDPGRISGNTIYF. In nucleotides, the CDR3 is TGTGCCAGCAGCGTAGATCCAGGCCGAATCTCTGGAAACACCATATATTTT.

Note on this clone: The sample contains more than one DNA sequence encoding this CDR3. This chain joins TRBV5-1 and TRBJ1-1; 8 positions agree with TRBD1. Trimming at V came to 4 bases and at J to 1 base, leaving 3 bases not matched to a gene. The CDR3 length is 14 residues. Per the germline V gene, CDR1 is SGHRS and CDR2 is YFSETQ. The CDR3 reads CASSGGTGNTEAFF. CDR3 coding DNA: TGCGCCAGCAGCGGAGGGACAGGGAACACTGAAGCTTTCTTT.

The CDR3 region has the DNA TGTGCCAGCAGTTTAGCGGGCCTTTCAGGCGTCGATGAGCAGTTCTTC. Residues: CASSLAGLSGVDEQFF. V and J are TRBV27 and TRBJ2-1; TRBD2 might be the D (5 bases). CDR1 is MNHEY, CDR2 SMNVEV, per germline (reference sequence). The CDR3 has 16 residues. Trimming stripped 2 bases from V and 8 bases from J, with 19 bases between.

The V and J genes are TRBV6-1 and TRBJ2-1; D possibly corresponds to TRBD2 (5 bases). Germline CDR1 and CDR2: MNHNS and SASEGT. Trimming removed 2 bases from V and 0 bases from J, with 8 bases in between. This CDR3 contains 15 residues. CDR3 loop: CASSEPRGSYNEQFF. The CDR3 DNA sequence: TGTGCCAGCAGTGAACCCCGGGGCTCCTACAATGAGCAGTTCTTC.

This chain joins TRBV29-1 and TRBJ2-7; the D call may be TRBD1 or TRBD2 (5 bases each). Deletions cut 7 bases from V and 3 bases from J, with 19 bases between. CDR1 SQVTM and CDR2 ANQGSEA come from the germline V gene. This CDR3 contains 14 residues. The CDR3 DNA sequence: TGCAGCGCCCAACTAGGGGCCAATCTCTACGAGCAGTACTTC. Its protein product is CSAQLGANLYEQYF.

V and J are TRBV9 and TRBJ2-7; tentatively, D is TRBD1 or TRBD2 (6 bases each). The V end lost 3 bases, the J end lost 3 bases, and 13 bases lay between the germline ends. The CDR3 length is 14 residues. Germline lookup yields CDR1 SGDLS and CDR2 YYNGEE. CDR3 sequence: CASSGLKGGYEQYF. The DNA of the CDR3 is TGTGCCAGCAGCGGCCTCAAGGGGGGCTACGAGCAGTACTTC.

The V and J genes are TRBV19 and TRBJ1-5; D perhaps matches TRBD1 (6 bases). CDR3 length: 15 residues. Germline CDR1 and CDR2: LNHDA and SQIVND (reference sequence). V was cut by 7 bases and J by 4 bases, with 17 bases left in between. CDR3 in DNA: TGTGCCAGTACCCCTGAGCAGGGGCGGAATCAGCCCCAGCATTTT. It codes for CASTPEQGRNQPQHF. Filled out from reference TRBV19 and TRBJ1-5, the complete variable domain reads DGGITQSPKYLFRKEGQNVTLSCEQNLNHDAMYWYRQDPGQGLRLIYYSQIVNDFQKGDIAEGYSVSREKKESFPLTVTSAQKNPTAFYLCASTPEQGRNQPQHFGDGTRLSIL.

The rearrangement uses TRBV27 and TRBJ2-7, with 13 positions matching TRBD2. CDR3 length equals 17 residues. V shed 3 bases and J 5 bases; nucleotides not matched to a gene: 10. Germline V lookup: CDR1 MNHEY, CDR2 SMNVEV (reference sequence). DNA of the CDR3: TGTGCCAGCAGTTTGTTAACCGGGACTAGCGGGGTGAACGAGCAGTACTTC. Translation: CASSLLTGTSGVNEQYF.

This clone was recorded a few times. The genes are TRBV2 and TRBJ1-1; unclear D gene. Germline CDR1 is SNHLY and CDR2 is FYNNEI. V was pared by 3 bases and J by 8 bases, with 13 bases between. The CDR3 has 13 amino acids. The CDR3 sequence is CASSDIIRAEAFF. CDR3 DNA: TGTGCCAGCAGTGATATCATAAGGGCGGAAGCTTTCTTT.